This entry describes one T cell receptor beta chain. Measured with immunoSEQ multiplex PCR; TCRdb has only the in-frame clones, and not every one. The repertoire holds hundreds of thousands of clones, with approximately 85% as singletons. CDR3 length equals 15 residues. Trimming shortened V by 0 bases and J by 4 bases, and 11 bases separated the two germline ends. Germline V gene data show CDR1 as SGDLS and CDR2 as YYNGEE. The data were taken from a study of shared T cell receptors in the human thymus. This sample also appeared in a second study, on human thymus T cells. That paper adds: Thymic tissue was derived from resections collected during corrective heart surgery. Among thymic and blood repertoires, usage of V and J genes appeared biased. Thymic repertoires of unrelated individuals were reported in related research to overlap highly.

This receptor was obtained from a girl under three years old with a congenital heart defect. Sample: thymocytes. The V gene is TRBV9, the J gene TRBJ1-5; no definite D call. The CDR3 loop reads CASSVGGVVNQPQHF. CDR3 in DNA: TGTGCCAGCAGCGTAGGCGGGGTAGTAAATCAGCCCCAGCATTTT.